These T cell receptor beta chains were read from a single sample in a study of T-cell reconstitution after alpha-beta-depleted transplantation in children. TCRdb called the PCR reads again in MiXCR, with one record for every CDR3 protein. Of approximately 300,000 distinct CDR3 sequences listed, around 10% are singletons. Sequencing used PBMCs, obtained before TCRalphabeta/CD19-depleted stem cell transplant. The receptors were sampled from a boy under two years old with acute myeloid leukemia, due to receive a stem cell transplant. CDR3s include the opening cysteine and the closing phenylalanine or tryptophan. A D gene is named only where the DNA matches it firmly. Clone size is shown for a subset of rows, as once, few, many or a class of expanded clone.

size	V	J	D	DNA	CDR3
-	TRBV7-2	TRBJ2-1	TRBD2	TGTGCCAGCAGCTACATAGCGGGGACCAATGAGCAGTTCTTC	CASSYIAGTNEQFF
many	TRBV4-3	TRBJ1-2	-	TGCGCCAGCAGCCCCCTAGGAGAGGGAGGCTACACCTTC	CASSPLGEGGYTF
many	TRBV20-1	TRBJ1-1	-	TGCAGTGCTAGGTTTGGGTCCATGAACACTGAAGCTTTCTTT	CSARFGSMNTEAFF
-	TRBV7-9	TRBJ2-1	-	TGTGCCAGCAGCCGAGGACACCTATCCTACAATGAGCAGTTCTTC	CASSRGHLSYNEQFF
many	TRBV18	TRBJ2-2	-	TGTGCCAGCTCACCGGTGGGCGCCCCTTCCGGGGAGCTGTTTTTT	CASSPVGAPSGELFF
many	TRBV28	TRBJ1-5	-	TGTGCCAGCAGTTCGATAACAGGGAATTTCTTCAATCAGCCCCAGCATTTT	CASSSITGNFFNQPQHF
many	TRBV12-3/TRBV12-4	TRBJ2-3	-	TGTGCCAGCAGCGATAGGACGGGCACGCAGTATTTT	CASSDRTGTQYF
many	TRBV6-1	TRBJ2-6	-	TGTGCCAGCAGAAAGACACGCTCTGGGGCCAACGTCCTGACTTTC	CASRKTRSGANVLTF
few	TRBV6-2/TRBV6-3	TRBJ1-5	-	TGTGCCAGCAGCCGTACACTCCCTTCGTTAGGAAGCAATCAGCCCCAGCATTTT	CASSRTLPSLGSNQPQHF
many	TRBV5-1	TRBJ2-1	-	TGCGCCAGCAGCCCTCTCCCCAGGGTCACCTACAATGAGCAGTTCTTC	CASSPLPRVTYNEQFF
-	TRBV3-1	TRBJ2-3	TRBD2	TGTGCCAGCAGCCAGAAACGGGGGGGGAGCACAGATACGCAGTATTTT	CASSQKRGGSTDTQYF
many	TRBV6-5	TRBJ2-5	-	TGTGCCAGCAGAGAAGGAGAGACCCAGTACTTC	CASREGETQYF
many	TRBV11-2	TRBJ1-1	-	TGTGCCAGCAGCTTGAGGGGATTGGGGAACACTGAAGCTTTCTTT	CASSLRGLGNTEAFF
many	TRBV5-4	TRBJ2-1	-	TGTGCCAGCAGCAGTAACAATGAGCAGTTCTTC	CASSSNNEQFF
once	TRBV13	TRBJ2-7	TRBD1	TGTGCCAGCAGCTTAGACCGGACAGGGGACTACGAGCAGTACTTC	CASSLDRTGDYEQYF
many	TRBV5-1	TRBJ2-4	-	TGCGCCAGCAGCTTGGCCACCACTGGTTCTAACATTCAGTACTTC	CASSLATTGSNIQYF
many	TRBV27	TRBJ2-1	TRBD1	TGTGCCAGCAGTACCTTACAGGGGATGCCCTACAATGAGCAGTTCTTC	CASSTLQGMPYNEQFF
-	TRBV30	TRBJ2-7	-	TGTGCCTGGGGCCTTAACTACGAGCAGTACTTC	CAWGLNYEQYF
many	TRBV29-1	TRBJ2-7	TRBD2	TGCAGCGTTGGTGGACTAGCGGGAGTCTACGAGCAGTACTTC	CSVGGLAGVYEQYF
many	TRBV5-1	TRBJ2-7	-	TGCGCCAGCGGGCTGGAGGCATACGAGCAGTACTTC	CASGLEAYEQYF
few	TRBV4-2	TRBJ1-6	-	TGTGCCAGCAGCCAAGCCGAGTGGGGGACGCCAGCCTTT	CASSQAEWGTPAF
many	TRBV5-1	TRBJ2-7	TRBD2	TGCGCCAGCAGCCAGGGACTAGCGGGTCCGAGCTCCTACGAGCAGTACTTC	CASSQGLAGPSSYEQYF
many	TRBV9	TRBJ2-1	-	TGTGCCAGCAGCGGGAGTAATGAGCAGTTCTTC	CASSGSNEQFF
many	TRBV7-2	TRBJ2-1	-	TGTGCCAGCAGCTTAGCGGGAGACGGGTTCTACAATGAGCAGTTCTTC	CASSLAGDGFYNEQFF
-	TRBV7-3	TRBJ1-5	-	TGTGCCAGCAGCTTAATCGTGATGGTGGGGGAGGTTAGCAATCAGCCCCAGCATTTT	CASSLIVMVGEVSNQPQHF
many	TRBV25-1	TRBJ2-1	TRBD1	TGTGCCAGCAGTGAATCCGGGACAGGGATTAGAGGTGAGCAGTTCTTC	CASSESGTGIRGEQFF
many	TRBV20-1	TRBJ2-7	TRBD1	TGCAGTGCTGGACCTGGGACAGGGAGGTCCGGCGAGCAGTACTTC	CSAGPGTGRSGEQYF
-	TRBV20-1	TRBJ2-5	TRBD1	TGCAGTGCTTGGGACAGGGTTACTAGGTACCAAGAGACCCAGTACTTC	CSAWDRVTRYQETQYF
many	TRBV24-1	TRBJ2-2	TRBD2	TGTGCCACCAGTGACGCCGGGACTAGCGGGATCACCGGGGAGCTGTTTTTT	CATSDAGTSGITGELFF
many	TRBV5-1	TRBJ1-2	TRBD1	TGCGCCAGCAGCTTCGAGGGGGCAGGCTATGGCTACACCTTC	CASSFEGAGYGYTF
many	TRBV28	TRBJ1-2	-	TGTGCCAGCAGTACCTATCGAGGGGACGCGTGGGGCTACACCTTC	CASSTYRGDAWGYTF
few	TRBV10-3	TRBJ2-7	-	TGTGCCATCAACCGAGACCAAACTTCCTACGAGCAGTACTTC	CAINRDQTSYEQYF
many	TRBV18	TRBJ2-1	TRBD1	TGTGCCAGCTCACCGATGGGACAGGGACTGTACAATGAGCAGTTCTTC	CASSPMGQGLYNEQFF
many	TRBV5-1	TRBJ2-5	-	TGCGCCAGCAGCCCCGAGGGGCAGGGTCAAGAGACCCAGTACTTC	CASSPEGQGQETQYF
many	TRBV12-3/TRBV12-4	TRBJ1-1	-	TGTGCCAGCAGTTCGGGGGGGGACTACACTGAAGCTTTCTTT	CASSSGGDYTEAFF
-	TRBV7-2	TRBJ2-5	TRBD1	TGTGCCAGCAGCTTAGCTTCAGGGGGCCGGGAGACCCAGTACTTC	CASSLASGGRETQYF
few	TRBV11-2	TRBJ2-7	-	TGTGCCAGCAGCTCCCCTTTTAGCGGTAGGGCCTACGAGCAGTACTTC	CASSSPFSGRAYEQYF
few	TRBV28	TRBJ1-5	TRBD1	TGTGCCAGCCTGCTAACAGGGGCATCCATCAATCAGCCCCAGCATTTT	CASLLTGASINQPQHF
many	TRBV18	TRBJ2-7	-	TGTGCCAGCTCACTGAAGGAGACAGGGAGGATAATGCCCCACTACGAGCAGTACTTC	CASSLKETGRIMPHYEQYF
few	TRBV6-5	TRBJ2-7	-	TGTGCCAGCAGTTACTTGGACAGTCGTTCCTACGAGCAGTACTTC	CASSYLDSRSYEQYF
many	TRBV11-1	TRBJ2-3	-	TGTGCCAGCAGCTTAAAGCCCTCCAGGGATTCTAGCACAGATACGCAGTATTTT	CASSLKPSRDSSTDTQYF
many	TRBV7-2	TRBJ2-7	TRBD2	TGTGCCAGCAGCCCTAGGACTAGCGGACTCTACGAGCAGTACTTC	CASSPRTSGLYEQYF
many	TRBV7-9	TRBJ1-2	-	TGTGCCAGCAGCTGGGGGACGGAGTACTATGGCTACACCTTC	CASSWGTEYYGYTF
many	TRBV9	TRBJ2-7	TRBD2	TGTGCCAGCAGCGTAGGTGGGACTAGGACCTACGAGCAGTACTTC	CASSVGGTRTYEQYF
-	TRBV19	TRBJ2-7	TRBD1	TGTGCCAGTAGTAACCGGGACAGGGATAAGGACGAGCAGTACTTC	CASSNRDRDKDEQYF
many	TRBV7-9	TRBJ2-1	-	TGTGCCAGCAGCTTAGGCGAGGGCCATGAGCAGTTCTTC	CASSLGEGHEQFF
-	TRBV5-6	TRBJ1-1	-	TGTGCCAGCAGCTTGGTAGCGAGGACTGAAGCTTTCTTT	CASSLVARTEAFF
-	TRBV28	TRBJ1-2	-	TGTGCCAGCAGTTTATTGGGCCAGGGAGGCGATGGCTACACCTTC	CASSLLGQGGDGYTF
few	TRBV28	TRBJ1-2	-	TGTGCCAGCAGCTCGCCCGGGACGGATGGCTACACCTTC	CASSSPGTDGYTF
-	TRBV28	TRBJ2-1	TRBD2	TGTGCCAGCAAGGAACTAGCGGGACATGAGCAGTTCTTC	CASKELAGHEQFF
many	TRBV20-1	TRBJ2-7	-	TGCAGTGCTAGAGATCAATGGCCCGACCGTAAATATGGCGGGCAGTACTTC	CSARDQWPDRKYGGQYF
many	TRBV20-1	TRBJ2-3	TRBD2	TGCAGTGCATCGACTAGCGGGGGGAACACAGATACGCAGTATTTT	CSASTSGGNTDTQYF
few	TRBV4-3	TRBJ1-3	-	TGCGCCAGCAGCCAAGAGCCTCTCAGGGCCTACTCTGGAAACACCATATATTTT	CASSQEPLRAYSGNTIYF
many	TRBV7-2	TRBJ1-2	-	TGTGCCAGCAGCTTCCAAACTAACTATGGCTACACCTTC	CASSFQTNYGYTF
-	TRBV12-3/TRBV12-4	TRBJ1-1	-	TGTGCCAGCAGTTTTGAGGGCACTGAAGCTTTCTTT	CASSFEGTEAFF
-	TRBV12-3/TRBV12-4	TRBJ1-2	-	TGTGCCAGCAGCAGTTCCCCCCTCCAAGGCTACACCTTC	CASSSSPLQGYTF
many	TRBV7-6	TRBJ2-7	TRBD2	TGTGCCAGCAGCTTAGCCCAGCGGGGAAGCTCCTACGAGCAGTACTTC	CASSLAQRGSSYEQYF
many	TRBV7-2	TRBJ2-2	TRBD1	TGTGCCAGCAGCTTAACCCACAGGGGGCTGAGCGGGGAGCTGTTTTTT	CASSLTHRGLSGELFF
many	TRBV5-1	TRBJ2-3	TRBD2	TGCGCCAGCAGCTTGACTACTAGCGGATCCACAGATACGCAGTATTTT	CASSLTTSGSTDTQYF
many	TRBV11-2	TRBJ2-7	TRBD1	TGTGCCAGCAAACACAGGGGACAGGGCGAGCAGTACTTC	CASKHRGQGEQYF